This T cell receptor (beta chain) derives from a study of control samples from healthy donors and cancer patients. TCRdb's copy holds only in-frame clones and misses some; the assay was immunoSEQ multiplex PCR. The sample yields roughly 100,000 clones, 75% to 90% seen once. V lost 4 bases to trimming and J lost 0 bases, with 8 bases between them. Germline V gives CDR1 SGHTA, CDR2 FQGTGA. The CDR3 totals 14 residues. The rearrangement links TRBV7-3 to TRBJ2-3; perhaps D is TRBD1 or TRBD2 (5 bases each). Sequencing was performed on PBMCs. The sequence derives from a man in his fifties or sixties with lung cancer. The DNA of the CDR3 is TGTGCCAGCAGCTACGGGGACAGCACAGATACGCAGTATTTT. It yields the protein CASSYGDSTDTQYF.